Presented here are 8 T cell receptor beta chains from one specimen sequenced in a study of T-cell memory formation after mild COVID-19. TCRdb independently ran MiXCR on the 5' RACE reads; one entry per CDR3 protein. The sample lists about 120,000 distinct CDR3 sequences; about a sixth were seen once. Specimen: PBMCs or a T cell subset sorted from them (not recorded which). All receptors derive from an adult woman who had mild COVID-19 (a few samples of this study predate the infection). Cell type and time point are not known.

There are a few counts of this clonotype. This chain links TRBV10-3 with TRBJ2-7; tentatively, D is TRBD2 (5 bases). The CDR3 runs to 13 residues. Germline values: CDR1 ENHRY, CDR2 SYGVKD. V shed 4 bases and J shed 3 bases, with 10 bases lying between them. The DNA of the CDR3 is TGTGCCATCAGTGCGAGGGAAAGCTACGAGCAGTACTTC. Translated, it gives CAISARESYEQYF.

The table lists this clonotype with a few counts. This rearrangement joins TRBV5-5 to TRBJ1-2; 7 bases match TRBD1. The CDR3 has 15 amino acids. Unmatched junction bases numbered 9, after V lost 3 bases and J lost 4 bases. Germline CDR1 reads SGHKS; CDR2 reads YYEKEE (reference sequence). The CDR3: CASSSSGTAIYGYTF. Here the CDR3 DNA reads TGTGCCAGCAGCTCCTCCGGGACAGCGATCTATGGCTACACCTTC. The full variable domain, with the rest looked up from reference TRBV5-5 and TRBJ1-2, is DAGVTQSPTHLIKTRGQQVTLRCSPISGHKSVSWYQQVLGQGPQFIFQYYEKEERGRGNFPDRFSARQFPNYSSELNVNALLLGDSALYLCASSSSGTAIYGYTFGSGTRLTVV.

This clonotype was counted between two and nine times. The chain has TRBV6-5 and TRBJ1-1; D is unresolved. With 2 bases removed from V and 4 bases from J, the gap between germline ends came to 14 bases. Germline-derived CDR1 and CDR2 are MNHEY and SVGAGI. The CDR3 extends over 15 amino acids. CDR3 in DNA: TGTGCCAGCAGTTACGTTACAGCCCGAGGCACTGAAGCTTTCTTT. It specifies CASSYVTARGTEAFF.

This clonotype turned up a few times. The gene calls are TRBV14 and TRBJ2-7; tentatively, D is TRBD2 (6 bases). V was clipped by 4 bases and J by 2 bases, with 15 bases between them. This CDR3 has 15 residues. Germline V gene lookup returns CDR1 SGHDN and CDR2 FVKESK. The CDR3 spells CASSLQEGGPYEQYF. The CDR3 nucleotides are TGTGCCAGCAGCCTTCAGGAAGGAGGGCCCTACGAGCAGTACTTC.

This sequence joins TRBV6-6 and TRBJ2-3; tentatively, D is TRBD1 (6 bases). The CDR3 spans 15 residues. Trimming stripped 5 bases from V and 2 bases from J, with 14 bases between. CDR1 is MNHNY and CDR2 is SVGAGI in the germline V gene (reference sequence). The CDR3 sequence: CASSKLGGDTDTQYF. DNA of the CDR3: TGTGCCAGCAGTAAGCTAGGGGGAGACACAGATACGCAGTATTTT.

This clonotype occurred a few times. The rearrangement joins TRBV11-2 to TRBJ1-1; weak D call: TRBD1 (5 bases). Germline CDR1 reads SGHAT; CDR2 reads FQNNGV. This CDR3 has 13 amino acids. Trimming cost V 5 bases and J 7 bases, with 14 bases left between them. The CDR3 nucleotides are TGTGCCAGCAGCGACCAGTTGGGGGGTGAAGCTTTCTTT. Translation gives CASSDQLGGEAFF.

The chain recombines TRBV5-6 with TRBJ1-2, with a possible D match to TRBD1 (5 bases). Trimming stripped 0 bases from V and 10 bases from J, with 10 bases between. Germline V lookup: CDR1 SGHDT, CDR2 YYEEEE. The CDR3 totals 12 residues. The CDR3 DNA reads TGTGCCAGCAGCTTGGCCAGGGTAATCTACACCTTC. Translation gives CASSLARVIYTF.

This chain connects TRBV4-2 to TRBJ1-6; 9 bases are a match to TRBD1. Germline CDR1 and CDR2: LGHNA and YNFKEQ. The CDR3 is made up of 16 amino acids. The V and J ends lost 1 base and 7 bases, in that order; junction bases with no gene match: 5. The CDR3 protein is CASSQAVQGANSPLHF. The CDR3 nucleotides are TGTGCCAGCAGCCAAGCAGTACAGGGGGCCAATTCACCCCTCCACTTT.